This TCR beta chain is drawn from a study of blood T cells in healthy people across ages. Study-wide findings and caveats: The recorded TCR beta diversity per million T cells decreased in a roughly linear manner with age. Conclusively comparing naive with antigen-experienced cells was impossible with unsorted PBMCs.

Per the germline V gene, CDR1 is SGHAT and CDR2 is FQDESV (reference sequence). This CDR3 has 14 amino acids. V lost 8 bases and J lost 5, with 16 bases in between. Concerning this clonotype: Its antigen is as yet unknown.

Then a second PCR, running about 7 to 11 cycles, was carried out with a sample-barcoded 5' primer and a J-beta primer mix. A single record per CDR3 protein comes from TCRdb applying MiXCR to the 5' RACE reads. This table has 270,000 or so distinct CDR3 sequences, 25% to 30% appearing once. This receptor was identified in a woman between 65 and 79 years old in good health. Source material: blood. The chain couples TRBV11-1 to TRBJ2-1; D is undetermined. CDR3 loop: CASEDFPDDNEQFF. CDR3 sequence (DNA): TGTGCCAGCGAAGACTTCCCCGACGACAATGAGCAGTTCTTC.